The sample holds one count of the clone carrying this TCR beta chain. This specimen comes from a study of shared clonotypes between healthy human individuals. In the study overall: The study drew on two women and a few men aged 18 to 49 as donors.

Unmatched junction bases numbered 8, after V lost 10 bases and J lost 4 bases. CDR1 is ENHRY, CDR2 SYGVKD, per germline. This CDR3 is 15 amino acids long. The assay was carried out at the deep level. Some clones are missing from TCRdb's copy, which holds only in-frame ones; the method was immunoSEQ multiplex PCR. In the table there are some 2,100,000 clones, roughly 91% of which are singletons. Naive-designated CD8 cells lacked CD45RO, were positively enriched for CCR7, and omitted terminally differentiated effector memory CD45RA+ cells. V and J are TRBV10-3 and TRBJ2-1; 12 bases fit TRBD2. The clonotype originates from a man younger than 35 in good health. Some clones in this sample may be carry-over from other donors' samples. Sequencing used naive CD8+ T cells from PBMCs. As DNA, the CDR3 is TGTGCCACCCGACTAGCGGGAGATCCATACAATGAGCAGTTCTTC. Translating gives CATRLAGDPYNEQFF.